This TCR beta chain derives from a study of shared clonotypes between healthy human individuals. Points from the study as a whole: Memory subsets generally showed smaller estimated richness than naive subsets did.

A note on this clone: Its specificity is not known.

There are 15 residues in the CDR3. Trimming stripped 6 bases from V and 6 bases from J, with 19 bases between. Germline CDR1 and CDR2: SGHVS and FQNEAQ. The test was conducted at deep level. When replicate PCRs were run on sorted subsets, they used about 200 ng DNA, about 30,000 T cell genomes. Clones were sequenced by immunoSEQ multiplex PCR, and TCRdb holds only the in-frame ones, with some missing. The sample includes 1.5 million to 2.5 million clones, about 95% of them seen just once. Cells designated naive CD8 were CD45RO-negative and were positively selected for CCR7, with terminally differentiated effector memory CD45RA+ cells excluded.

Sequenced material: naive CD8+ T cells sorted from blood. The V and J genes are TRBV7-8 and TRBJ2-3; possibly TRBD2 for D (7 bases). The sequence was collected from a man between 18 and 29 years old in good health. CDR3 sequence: CASSDWRGGMDTQYF. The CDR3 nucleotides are TGTGCCAGCAGTGATTGGAGGGGGGGAATGGATACGCAGTATTTT.